Below are 28 T cell receptor beta chains sequenced from a single sample in a study of T cell changes during pregnancy in multiple sclerosis. TCRdb's copy holds only in-frame clones and misses some; the assay was immunoSEQ multiplex PCR. The table shows roughly 100,000 clones, with around 92% occurring only once. The sample consisted of peripheral blood, taken after pregnancy. The source of these receptors is a female donor with multiple sclerosis, enrolled in a pregnancy study.

The rearrangement joins TRBV25-1 to TRBJ2-1; 9 bases fit TRBD2. Trimming took 1 base from V and 5 from J; bases not matched to a gene: 6. Looked up from germline, CDR1 is MGHDK and CDR2 is SYGVNS. CDR3 length: 16 residues. The CDR3 DNA is TGTGCCAGCAGTGAATGGACTAGCGCGTACAACAATGAGCAGTTCTTC. Amino acid sequence: CASSEWTSAYNNEQFF. Based on the CDR3 plus reference TRBV25-1 and TRBJ2-1, the full variable domain is EADIYQTPRYLVIGTGKKITLECSQTMGHDKMYWYQQDPGMELHLIHYSYGVNSTEKGDLSSESTVSRIRTEHFPLTLESARPSHTSQYLCASSEWTSAYNNEQFFGPGTRLTVL.

This chain joins TRBV5-1 and TRBJ2-1, with 7 positions matching TRBD1. The trim removed 5 bases at V and 12 bases at J, leaving 17 bases unmatched. This CDR3 has 15 residues. Germline V gene lookup returns CDR1 SGHRS and CDR2 YFSETQ. The CDR3, as DNA: TGCGCCAGCAGTCACCGGACAGGCCGGGGCCTCGGGCAGTTCTTC. The encoded protein is CASSHRTGRGLGQFF.

This clone was observed a single time. The V gene is TRBV5-1, the J gene TRBJ2-7; D perhaps matches TRBD1 (6 bases). The CDR3 loop spans 13 amino acids. Trimming pared 4 bases from V and 0 bases from J, leaving 8 bases between. From germline, CDR1 is SGHRS and CDR2 YFSETQ. In nucleotides, the CDR3 is TGCGCCAGCAGCCGGGACAACTCCTACGAGCAGTACTTC. This sequence encodes CASSRDNSYEQYF.

The chain is built from TRBV9 and TRBJ2-6; perhaps TRBD1 as D (5 bases). Trimming left V 4 bases short and J 0 bases short, with 20 bases between. This CDR3 comprises 19 residues. Germline V gene data show CDR1 as SGDLS and CDR2 as YYNGEE. The CDR3 DNA follows: TGTGCCAGCAGCCCCTCTGGGGCAGGGCTCACCTCTGGGGCCAACGTCCTGACTTTC. Protein: CASSPSGAGLTSGANVLTF.

The chain carries TRBV19 and TRBJ2-3; TRBD2 might be the D (5 bases). Germline V gene lookup returns CDR1 LNHDA and CDR2 SQIVND (reference sequence). Trimming shortened V by 3 bases and J by 0 bases, and 13 bases separated the two germline ends. This CDR3 comprises 16 residues. The CDR3 is CASSMVASLSTDTQYF. The CDR3 nucleotides read TGTGCCAGTAGTATGGTGGCTAGCCTAAGCACAGATACGCAGTATTTT.

This sequence joins TRBV5-1 and TRBJ1-1; no firm D call. Trimming pared 0 bases from V and 0 bases from J, leaving 9 bases between. CDR3 length: 15 amino acids. CDR1 is SGHRS and CDR2 is YFSETQ in the germline V gene. The CDR3 DNA sequence: TGCGCCAGCAGCTTGGGAAGGGAGATGAACACTGAAGCTTTCTTT. Its translation: CASSLGREMNTEAFF.

This chain links TRBV2 with TRBJ2-3; TRBD1 matches 7 bases. Germline CDR1 SNHLY, CDR2 FYNNEI. The CDR3 contains 13 residues. The junction had 1 base not matched to a gene; V was cut back by 4 bases and J by 3 bases. In DNA form, the CDR3 reads TGTGCCAGCAGTGGACAGGGAACAGATACGCAGTATTTT. Its translation is CASSGQGTDTQYF.

The genes are TRBV19 and TRBJ2-1, with TRBD1 identical over 8 bases. V lost 7 bases, J lost 4 bases, and 12 bases stayed unmatched. Germline CDR1 reads LNHDA; CDR2 reads SQIVND (reference sequence). This CDR3 has 16 amino acids. CDR3 region: CASKVLGGTGYNEQFF. The CDR3 DNA reads TGTGCCAGTAAAGTCCTGGGCGGGACAGGATACAATGAGCAGTTCTTC. Using reference TRBV19 and TRBJ2-1 for the parts outside the CDR3, the full variable domain is DGGITQSPKYLFRKEGQNVTLSCEQNLNHDAMYWYRQDPGQGLRLIYYSQIVNDFQKGDIAEGYSVSREKKESFPLTVTSAQKNPTAFYLCASKVLGGTGYNEQFFGPGTRLTVL.

The chain is built from TRBV5-1 and TRBJ2-7, with D perhaps matching TRBD2 (6 bases). Germline loops: CDR1 SGHRS, CDR2 YFSETQ. Trimming removed 5 bases from V and 0 bases from J, with 9 bases in between. The CDR3 extends over 13 amino acids. In DNA form, the CDR3 reads TGCGCCAGCAGTCGGGGGAGCTCCTACGAGCAGTACTTC. Encoded protein: CASSRGSSYEQYF.

The chain couples TRBV19 to TRBJ1-6; 8 bases match TRBD1. There are 16 residues in the CDR3. V was pared by 6 bases and J by 6 bases, with 10 bases of the junction left unmatched. Germline assignment: CDR1 LNHDA and CDR2 SQIVND (reference sequence). The CDR3 loop is CASSRYPGQVNSPLHF. For the CDR3, the DNA is TGTGCCAGTAGCCGTTATCCGGGACAGGTTAATTCACCCCTCCACTTT.

The V and J genes are TRBV29-1 and TRBJ2-6, with 8 bases identical to TRBD2. Germline V gene sequence: CDR1 SQVTM, CDR2 ANQGSEA. V gave up 5 bases and J gave up 0 bases; unmatched junction bases: 9. This CDR3 spans 17 amino acids. The chain's CDR3 is CSVKFAGGSSGANVLTF. DNA for the CDR3: TGCAGCGTTAAATTTGCGGGGGGAAGCTCTGGGGCCAACGTCCTGACTTTC.

The chain joins TRBV5-1 to TRBJ2-7; 7 bases map to TRBD1. Trimming cost V 0 bases and J 0 bases; bases outside gene matches: 9. Per the germline V gene, CDR1 is SGHRS and CDR2 is YFSETQ. CDR3 length: 17 amino acids. The DNA of the CDR3 is TGCGCCAGCAGCTTGGACAGTCAGGGGGAAATCTCCTACGAGCAGTACTTC. This gives the protein CASSLDSQGEISYEQYF. The entire variable domain, with the rest obtained from reference TRBV5-1 and TRBJ2-7, is as follows: KAGVTQTPRYLIKTRGQQVTLSCSPISGHRSVSWYQQTPGQGLQFLFEYFSETQRNKGNFPGRFSGRQFSNSRSEMNVSTLELGDSALYLCASSLDSQGEISYEQYFGPGTRLTVT.

The gene calls are TRBV10-3 and TRBJ1-5, with TRBD1 identical over 12 bases. Per the germline V gene, CDR1 is ENHRY and CDR2 is SYGVKD. There are 20 residues in the CDR3. The V segment lost 5 bases and the J segment 4 bases; nucleotides outside the gene matches: 18. CDR3 region: CAISKTHRDRGPPRNQPQHF. The CDR3 DNA sequence: TGTGCCATCAGTAAAACCCACCGGGACAGGGGGCCCCCTCGGAATCAGCCCCAGCATTTT.

This chain connects TRBV27 to TRBJ1-1; the D is unclear. V lost 8 bases to trimming and J lost 7 bases, with 8 bases between them. This CDR3 is 10 amino acids long. The germline gives CDR1 MNHEY, CDR2 SMNVEV (reference sequence). CDR3 region: CASGRGEAFF. The CDR3 DNA reads TGTGCCAGCGGGCGGGGTGAAGCTTTCTTT.

V and J are TRBV19 and TRBJ2-5; TRBD2 agrees at 7 bases. The CDR3 covers 14 residues. After removal of 1 base from V and 4 bases from J, the junction contained 3 bases not matched to a gene. Per germline, CDR1 LNHDA and CDR2 SQIVND (reference sequence). The CDR3 loop reads CASSIAGGVETQYF. The CDR3 coding sequence is TGTGCCAGTAGTATAGCGGGGGGTGTAGAGACCCAGTACTTC.

V gene TRBV7-3 combines with J gene TRBJ2-7, with 8 positions matching TRBD2. The CDR3 runs to 15 residues. Germline V gene data show CDR1 as SGHTA and CDR2 as FQGTGA. The V segment lost 5 bases and the J segment 6 bases; nucleotides outside the gene matches: 12. CDR3 amino acids: CASSPRVAGFGEQYF. CDR3 nucleotides: TGTGCCAGCAGCCCCCGTGTAGCGGGATTCGGCGAGCAGTACTTC.

The chain carries TRBV7-2 and TRBJ1-1; TRBD1 agrees at 8 bases. Germline CDR1 and CDR2: SGHTA and FQGNSA. The CDR3 sequence is 12 residues long. With 6 bases clipped from V and 11 bases from J, the junction kept 8 bases outside the gene matches. CDR3 DNA: TGTGCCAGCAGTCAGGACAGGGTTTATGCTTTCTTT. Translation gives CASSQDRVYAFF.

The chain links TRBV7-9 to TRBJ1-2, with D possibly TRBD1 on 6 matching bases. Trimming shortened V by 1 base and J by 8 bases, and 11 bases separated the two germline ends. From germline, CDR1 is SEHNR and CDR2 FQNEAQ (reference sequence). The CDR3 runs 13 residues. The CDR3 DNA reads as TGTGCCAGCAGCTTAGAGGGGGAAGGGGGCTACACCTTC. Protein product: CASSLEGEGGYTF. Full variable domain (outside the CDR3, taken from reference TRBV7-9 and TRBJ1-2): DTGVSQNPRHKITKRGQNVTFRCDPISEHNRLYWYRQTLGQGPEFLTYFQNEAQLEKSRLLSDRFSAERPKGSFSTLEIQRTEQGDSAMYLCASSLEGEGGYTFGSGTRLTVV.

The chain is built from TRBV10-1 and TRBJ1-1; a weak D match, TRBD1 (5 bases). V was shortened by 5 bases and J by 1 base, with 14 bases between the two germline ends. CDR3 length equals 15 residues. CDR1 is WNHNN, CDR2 SYGVQD, per germline (reference sequence). CDR3 sequence (DNA): TGCGCCAGCAGTAACCACCGGACACCGAACACTGAAGCTTTCTTT. Translation: CASSNHRTPNTEAFF.

This sequence joins TRBV9 and TRBJ2-2, with 13 bases aligning to TRBD2. The CDR3 covers 17 residues. J lost 3 bases, V lost 4 bases, and 6 bases had no gene match. Per germline, CDR1 SGDLS and CDR2 YYNGEE. The CDR3: CASSTRTSGGHTGELFF. The CDR3, as DNA: TGTGCCAGCAGCACCAGGACTAGCGGGGGTCACACCGGGGAGCTGTTTTTT.

V usage is TRBV6-6 and J usage is TRBJ1-1; D gene unclear. The CDR3 is 13 amino acids. Trimming stripped 4 bases from V and 1 base from J, with 7 bases between. Germline V gene sequence: CDR1 MNHNY, CDR2 SVGAGI (reference sequence). In nucleotides, the CDR3 is TGTGCCAGCAGTTTCGAGGGGAACACTGAAGCTTTCTTT. This codes for CASSFEGNTEAFF.

The chain uses TRBV5-1 and TRBJ2-1, with 8 nucleotides matching TRBD1. From germline, CDR1 is SGHRS and CDR2 YFSETQ. Trimming took 8 bases from V and 7 from J; bases not matched to a gene: 17. This CDR3 is 16 amino acids long. The CDR3: CASRSLGQAPGNEQFF. CDR3 nucleotide sequence: TGCGCCAGTAGGTCGCTGGGACAGGCCCCTGGGAATGAGCAGTTCTTC.

The rearrangement uses TRBV5-4 and TRBJ2-1, with D perhaps TRBD2 (6 bases). The germline V gene has CDR1 SGHNT and CDR2 YYREEE (reference sequence). Trimming removed 0 bases from V and 8 bases from J, with 15 bases in between. The CDR3 sequence is 15 residues long. CDR3 in DNA: TGTGCCAGCAGCTTGGCACTAGCCCAGGCCGATGAGCAGTTCTTC. It encodes CASSLALAQADEQFF.

With regard to this clone: The sample holds other DNA sequences that translate to the same CDR3. The rearrangement joins TRBV9 to TRBJ1-3, with D perhaps matching TRBD1 (6 bases). CDR3 length: 15 residues. V was clipped by 3 bases and J by 2 bases, with 12 bases between them. The germline V gene encodes CDR1 SGDLS and CDR2 YYNGEE. CDR3 bases: TGTGCCAGCAGCGCCACATGGACAGCTGGAAACACCATATATTTT. This codes for CASSATWTAGNTIYF. Supplemented by reference TRBV9 and TRBJ1-3, the full variable domain reads DSGVTQTPKHLITATGQRVTLRCSPRSGDLSVYWYQQSLDQGLQFLIQYYNGEERAKGNILERFSAQQFPDLHSELNLSSLELGDSALYFCASSATWTAGNTIYFGEGSWLTVV.

This sequence joins TRBV5-1 and TRBJ2-5; 13 bases are shared with TRBD2. The CDR3 runs 15 residues. CDR1 is SGHRS, CDR2 YFSETQ, per germline. Losses at the gene ends were 1 base for V and 5 bases for J; bases not matched to a gene: 2. CDR3 sequence reads: CASSLTSGRGETQYF. In DNA, the CDR3 is TGCGCCAGCAGCTTGACTAGCGGGAGGGGGGAGACCCAGTACTTC. The full variable domain, completed using reference TRBV5-1 and TRBJ2-5, is KAGVTQTPRYLIKTRGQQVTLSCSPISGHRSVSWYQQTPGQGLQFLFEYFSETQRNKGNFPGRFSGRQFSNSRSEMNVSTLELGDSALYLCASSLTSGRGETQYFGPGTRLLVL.

This clone has only one observation. The V call is TRBV30, the J call TRBJ1-1; 8 bases match TRBD1. The CDR3 has 12 residues. The germline CDR1 and CDR2 sequences are GTSNPN and SVGIG (reference sequence). V shed 6 bases and J 5 bases; nucleotides not matched to a gene: 5. The DNA of the CDR3 is TGTGCCTGTGACAGGGGAGAAACTGAAGCTTTCTTT. Translation: CACDRGETEAFF. The entire variable domain, with the rest obtained from reference TRBV30 and TRBJ1-1, is as follows: SQTIHQWPATLVQPVGSPLSLECTVEGTSNPNLYWYRQAAGRGLQLLFYSVGIGQISSEVPQNLSASRPQDRQFILSSKKLLLSDSGFYLCACDRGETEAFFGQGTRLTVV.

The rearrangement uses TRBV23-1 and TRBJ2-1; 8 bases are shared with TRBD1. TRBV23-1 is treated as an ORF (open reading frame) with a function not yet certain. Trimming cost V 2 bases and J 4 bases; bases outside gene matches: 7. The CDR3 runs to 16 residues. CDR3 region: CASSQPSRGPYNEQFF. CDR3 DNA: TGCGCCAGCAGTCAACCCTCCAGGGGGCCTTACAATGAGCAGTTCTTC.

The chain couples TRBV5-1 to TRBJ1-1, with unresolved D. Germline V gene lookup returns CDR1 SGHRS and CDR2 YFSETQ. V was trimmed by 0 bases and J by 3 bases, leaving 6 bases between them. There are 13 residues in the CDR3. CDR3 sequence: CASSLAGYTEAFF. CDR3 DNA: TGCGCCAGCAGCTTGGCAGGCTACACTGAAGCTTTCTTT. Full variable domain (rest looked up from reference TRBV5-1 and TRBJ1-1): KAGVTQTPRYLIKTRGQQVTLSCSPISGHRSVSWYQQTPGQGLQFLFEYFSETQRNKGNFPGRFSGRQFSNSRSEMNVSTLELGDSALYLCASSLAGYTEAFFGQGTRLTVV.